The sample holds a few counts of the clone carrying this T cell receptor (beta chain). Other DNA sequences in the same sample also yield this CDR3. The authors' processing: Estimates of nucleated cell counts were drawn from the amplification of reference gene primers. Only in-frame clones appear in the TCRdb table, and some are missing; sequencing was by immunoSEQ multiplex PCR. The V and J calls and the clone size are those of that table, but D and trimming were determined from the DNA. The table records 300,000 to 350,000 clones, roughly 90% of them present only once. Grouping used clinical history reported by participants in a survey and questionnaire. Exposed volunteers were people who met a COVID-19 case within 2 weeks before study entry. This entry is derived from a study of blood T cell repertoires in COVID-19. Looking at the study overall: PBMCs, B-cell-depleted T cells, or T cells were the source of the cDNA or gDNA that made up the material.

The TCR comes from a woman in her 30s who had been exposed to COVID-19. Sequenced input: PBMCs or T cells enriched from blood (not recorded which).

CDR3 coding DNA: TGTGCCAGCAGTTACAGGCAGGGCAATCAGCCCCAGCATTTT. Its translation: CASSYRQGNQPQHF. V usage is TRBV6-5 and J usage is TRBJ1-5; D gene ambiguous. V dropped 2 bases and J dropped 2 bases, with 7 bases sitting between them. This CDR3 contains 14 residues. CDR1 is MNHEY, CDR2 SVGAGI, per germline.